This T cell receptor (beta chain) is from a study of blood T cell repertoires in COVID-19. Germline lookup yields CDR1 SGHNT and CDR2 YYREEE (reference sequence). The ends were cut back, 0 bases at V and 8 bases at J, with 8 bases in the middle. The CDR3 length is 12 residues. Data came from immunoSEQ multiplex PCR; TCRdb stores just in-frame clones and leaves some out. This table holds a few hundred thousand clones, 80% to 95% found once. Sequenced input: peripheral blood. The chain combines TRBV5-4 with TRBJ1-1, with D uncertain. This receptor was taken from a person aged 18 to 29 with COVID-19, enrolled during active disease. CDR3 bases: TGTGCCAGCAGCTTGGCCCCAGGAGAAGCTTTCTTT. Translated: CASSLAPGEAFF.